The rows below give T cell receptor beta chains drawn from one sample of a study. TCRdb re-derived calls from the RT-PCR reads in MiXCR, one entry per CDR3 protein. The sample lists about 680,000 distinct CDR3 sequences, about 14% occurring once. Sequencing input: memory CD4+ T cells from blood. All receptors come from a female donor in good health, serving as a healthy control. The conserved cysteine and the conserved F or W are not part of the CDR3 here.

v_gene	len	j_gene	CDR3aa
TRBV5-1	13	TRBJ2-3	ASSSSSAGTDTQY
TRBV11-2	12	TRBJ2-1	ASTIPGLVNEQF
TRBV6-2/TRBV6-3	14	TRBJ2-3	ASSAPGQRFTDTQY
TRBV29-1	11	TRBJ2-2	SVRVSGTGFMF
TRBV6-1	15	TRBJ2-6	ASSGRDRGSGANVLT
TRBV27	14	TRBJ2-5	ASSYRAGVGQETQY
TRBV12-3/TRBV12-4	15	TRBJ2-5	ASSFSRTSGTGETQY
TRBV6-1	13	TRBJ1-5	ASSEMTGDNQPQH
TRBV27	13	TRBJ2-7	ASSFGWDITYEQY
TRBV15	13	TRBJ2-7	ATSRDRGRADEQY
TRBV20-1	13	TRBJ2-1	SARDPAQTEHEQF
TRBV29-1	13	TRBJ2-3	SAILAAFYTDTQY
TRBV6-6	13	TRBJ1-4	ASSYMGQGNEKLF
TRBV9	12	TRBJ1-6	ASSRQQDNSPLH
TRBV28	10	TRBJ1-4	ASSYTGQEHV
TRBV24-1	13	TRBJ2-1	ATSRVGLGSNEQF
TRBV29-1	9	TRBJ2-7	SAILRGRWY
TRBV7-9	9	TRBJ2-1	ASSGAGAQF
TRBV7-9	11	TRBJ1-1	ASSLLGGPEAF
TRBV27	9	TRBJ2-5	ASTYHETQY
TRBV7-2	13	TRBJ2-7	ASSRPGTGVGEQY
TRBV9	16	TRBJ2-1	ASSDGRSRLAGYNEQF
TRBV21-1	11	TRBJ1-6	ASRRHFNSPLH
TRBV18	12	TRBJ2-7	ASSPPAQNYEQY
TRBV5-1	11	TRBJ2-3	ASSLALDDTQY
TRBV20-1	12	TRBJ2-6	SADSGAGANVLT
TRBV12-3/TRBV12-4	10	TRBJ1-5	ASARTGQPQH
TRBV28	15	TRBJ1-1	ASSLWGTGGKNTEAF
TRBV18	12	TRBJ2-2	ASSPPTGTGELF
TRBV5-1	14	TRBJ2-7	ASSRSLAGGLYEQY
TRBV6-1	11	TRBJ1-2	ASSDVSQGGYT
TRBV7-7	14	TRBJ2-3	ASSLGPGGGADTQY
TRBV4-1	14	TRBJ2-1	ASSQGSGVSYNEQF
TRBV20-1	13	TRBJ1-2	SAERRGGGDYGYT
TRBV6-5	12	TRBJ1-1	ASSQDGVGTEAF
TRBV10-3	11	TRBJ2-3	AISEVGTDTQY
TRBV14	13	TRBJ2-5	ASSPLDLYQETQY
TRBV28	13	TRBJ1-3	ASSPQPRSGNTIY
TRBV20-1	17	TRBJ2-2	SARFSREGQGWSTGELF
TRBV24-1	11	TRBJ2-3	ATSLQYTDTQY
TRBV27	15	TRBJ1-5	ASSLGQLGVRNQPQH
TRBV7-3	14	TRBJ1-4	ASRSHRGPSNEKLF
TRBV12-3/TRBV12-4	11	TRBJ2-3	ASTLHSTDTQY
TRBV12-3/TRBV12-4	14	TRBJ2-1	ASTRYGGSTYNEQF
TRBV5-1	15	TRBJ1-1	ASDCQDRGGPNTEAF
TRBV28	14	TRBJ2-7	ASSPLGQGVTYEQY
TRBV20-1	14	TRBJ1-6	SATEGTGFDNSPLH
TRBV24-1	13	TRBJ2-7	ATSDPVQGVNEQY
TRBV5-1	12	TRBJ2-1	ASSGTSLYNEQF
TRBV4-3	13	TRBJ1-2	ASSPRDPGQKGYT
TRBV30	15	TRBJ2-3	AWRIPGLAGGRNTQY
TRBV4-3	14	TRBJ1-2	ASSQDRGVGRYGYT
TRBV4-2	11	TRBJ1-1	ASSRTSDTEAF
TRBV20-1	11	TRBJ1-1	SARVGEEVEAF
TRBV12-3/TRBV12-4	13	TRBJ1-2	ASSPTRGLGYGYT
TRBV20-1	13	TRBJ1-5	SARDRVGVDKPQH
TRBV7-2	11	TRBJ1-2	ASSLAGGNGYT
TRBV12-3/TRBV12-4	14	TRBJ2-6	ASRDSDRAGANVLT
TRBV20-1	11	TRBJ2-3	SARVAGTDTQY
TRBV10-3	13	TRBJ1-6	AISEPTGDNSPLH